This is a list of T cell receptor beta chains from one sample in a study of chemoradiotherapy in HPV16-positive cancers. Clones were read by immunoSEQ multiplex PCR, and TCRdb kept only the in-frame ones, dropping some. Of 6,500 to 8,500 clones listed, roughly nine tenths are singletons. The sequences come from blood, collected from a patient who underwent chemoradiotherapy. The receptors come from a human donor with HPV-associated anogenital cancer. Each CDR3 is given without its conserved first and last residue. The D gene is left open where the match is weak.

v_gene,j_gene,d_gene,CDR3aa
TRBV4-2,TRBJ1-3,.,TSSQEPGSGNTIY
TRBV21-1,TRBJ1-1,.,ASSKGGETEAF
TRBV4-3,.,.,ASSQETGGSYEQY
TRBV7-8,TRBJ1-1,.,ASSRNRAGTEAF
TRBV30,TRBJ2-1,.,AWSSTGSEQF
TRBV30,TRBJ2-5,TRBD2,AWGPGLVLETQY
TRBV29-1,TRBJ1-2,TRBD1,SVGGTGIGYT
TRBV9,TRBJ2-1,TRBD1,ASTPQDRGVDNEQF
TRBV7-8,TRBJ2-1,TRBD2,ASSLEASGVYNEQF
TRBV30,TRBJ1-2,.,AWSWGGLSYGYT
TRBV2,TRBJ1-5,.,ASRANSNQPQH
TRBV11-3,TRBJ2-1,TRBD2,ASSLGGLAGGLDEQF
TRBV7-9,TRBJ1-1,TRBD1,ASSLVPGQANTEAF
TRBV18,TRBJ1-6,TRBD1,ASSDTGGNSPLH
TRBV18,TRBJ1-2,TRBD1,ASSPKTGGVYGYT
TRBV2,TRBJ2-1,.,ASSYYNEQF
TRBV5-1,TRBJ2-3,TRBD2,ASSLVLAGGSDTQY
TRBV18,TRBJ1-1,.,ASSPSDPQRAF
TRBV11-2,TRBJ2-2,TRBD2,ASSLGGGRTGELF
TRBV19,TRBJ1-6,.,ASNKNRESSYNSPLH
TRBV5-1,TRBJ2-1,TRBD1,ASSATGTENNEQF
TRBV5-1,TRBJ2-3,TRBD2,ASSFGLAGGSTDTQY
TRBV6-1,TRBJ1-1,.,ASSDFGDLGNTEAF
TRBV5-1,TRBJ1-2,TRBD1,ASSLGQGDGYT
TRBV9,TRBJ1-2,.,ASSGTVPRGYT
TRBV7-9,TRBJ2-2,.,ASPEKGRWTGELF
TRBV7-2,TRBJ2-5,.,ASSLASQGIGETQY
TRBV30,TRBJ1-1,.,AWMKASSTEAF
TRBV7-6,TRBJ2-5,TRBD2,ASSLAFSGGETQY
TRBV7-9,TRBJ2-7,TRBD2,ASSPGGQRLSSYEQY
TRBV6-6,TRBJ1-2,TRBD1,ASRTFNRGGYT
TRBV19,TRBJ2-2,TRBD1,ASSHRTGGTGELF
TRBV9,TRBJ1-2,.,ASSVAEGSGYT
TRBV6-5,TRBJ1-6,.,ASRAADLTLH
TRBV14,TRBJ1-1,TRBD1,ASSPRLGRGGRTEAF
TRBV6-1,TRBJ2-3,TRBD2,ASSEARAGGPKQY
TRBV5-1,TRBJ1-4,.,ASSFVADDEKLF
TRBV7-7,TRBJ2-5,TRBD1,ASSPDRGGVTQY
TRBV14,TRBJ2-3,.,ASSPWTTDTQY
TRBV5-4,TRBJ2-7,TRBD2,ASSSKRGGRDEQY
TRBV6-1,TRBJ1-1,TRBD1,ASSRDSLLNTEAF
TRBV7-9,TRBJ1-4,.,ASSLVTVGKLF
TRBV7-8,TRBJ2-1,.,ASSLAGVYSSYNEQF
TRBV10-3,TRBJ2-1,.,AIRGGITYNEQF
TRBV4-3,TRBJ1-2,TRBD1,ASSQEAGQGDYGYT
TRBV6-1,TRBJ2-5,.,ASSVGLPETQY
TRBV6-5,TRBJ1-3,.,ASSLRRTSGNTIY
TRBV2,TRBJ1-2,TRBD1,ASSRRGTGYGYT
TRBV10-2,TRBJ2-1,TRBD2,ASRLAGKNEQF
TRBV19,TRBJ1-3,.,ASSIGDTNSGNTIY
TRBV6-1,TRBJ1-1,.,ASSEGGGKTEAF
TRBV6-6,TRBJ2-5,.,ASSYWASEEETQY
TRBV4-1,TRBJ2-7,.,ASSQEEDPSYEQY
TRBV5-1,TRBJ1-2,TRBD1,ASSSGTGDGYT
TRBV11-2,TRBJ2-1,.,ATKLNTNEQF